What follows is one T cell receptor beta chain and its context. Its specificity is unknown. This specimen belongs to a study of OX40 agonist ivuxolimab in advanced cancers. The method was immunoSEQ multiplex PCR; TCRdb's version includes in-frame clones alone and lacks a portion of them. In the table there are more than 40,000 clones, 82% of which are singletons. The V gene's germline CDR1 is SGHDT and CDR2 YYEEEE. The CDR3 has 12 amino acids. V dropped 1 base and J dropped 5 bases, with 6 bases sitting between them. General study findings and limits: CD8+ T cells were the subset that, on average, had more expanded clones than CD4+.

The sample in question was CD4+ or CD8+ T cells sorted from blood, obtained in a trial of the OX40 agonist ivuxolimab. The V and J genes are TRBV5-6 and TRBJ1-1; a possible D gene is TRBD1 (5 bases). This sequence was found in an adult with an advanced solid tumor such as melanoma, head and neck, liver or kidney cancer. The CDR3 spells CASSLRGTEAFF. CDR3 in DNA: TGTGCCAGCAGCTTGAGGGGTACTGAAGCTTTCTTT.